This entry lists 5 T cell receptor beta chains sequenced from one sample in a study of T-cell reconstitution after alpha-beta-depleted transplantation in children. Using unique molecular identifiers, the investigators prepared the TCRbeta library. TCRdb re-derived calls from the PCR reads in MiXCR, one entry per CDR3 protein. The data hold about 200,000 distinct CDR3 sequences, with 6.6% observed a single time. The material sequenced was PBMCs, taken before TCRalphabeta/CD19-depleted stem cell transplant. Receptors were obtained from a boy younger than 10 with acute lymphoblastic leukemia, due to receive a stem cell transplant.

Judged by abundance, this clonotype is medium-sized. One end of the junction does not line up with germline, which may come from a read error. The chain uses TRBV7-9 and TRBJ2-1; no definite D call. Germline V lookup: CDR1 SEHNR, CDR2 FQNEAQ (reference sequence). CDR3 size: 11 residues. CDR3 region: CASNLDHEQFF. Written as DNA, the CDR3 is TGTGCCAGCAACTTAGACCATGAGCAGTTCTTC. Based on the CDR3 plus reference TRBV7-9 and TRBJ2-1, the full variable domain is DTGVSQNPRHKITKRGQNVTFRCDPISEHNRLYWYRQTLGQGPEFLTYFQNEAQLEKSRLLSDRFSAERPKGSFSTLEIQRTEQGDSAMYLCASNLDHEQFFGPGTRLTVL.

This clonotype showed up many times. The rearrangement uses TRBV12-3 or TRBV12-4 and TRBJ2-1; 11 bases match TRBD2. Trimming cost V 5 bases and J 1 base; bases outside gene matches: 1. This CDR3 is 15 amino acids long. The CDR3 nucleotides are TGTGCCAGCAGTCGACTAGCGGGGTCCTACAATGAGCAGTTCTTC. This translates into CASSRLAGSYNEQFF.

This clonotype has a count of ten or more. The gene calls are TRBV5-4 and TRBJ2-7, with 7 bases identical to TRBD2. J gave up 0 bases and V 4 bases, and 7 bases lay outside the gene matches. Germline values: CDR1 SGHNT, CDR2 YYREEE (reference sequence). The CDR3 length is 15 residues. The CDR3 DNA reads TGTGCCAGCAGCCGTGGGGGGGGGACCTCCTACGAGCAGTACTTC. It codes for CASSRGGGTSYEQYF.

This chain joins TRBV28 and TRBJ2-7; 11 bases line up with TRBD2. This CDR3 has 16 residues. V shed 6 bases and J 4 bases; nucleotides not matched to a gene: 11. Germline V gives CDR1 MDHEN, CDR2 SYDVKM. The CDR3 spells CASRSPGTSGPYEQYF. The CDR3 DNA reads as TGTGCCAGCAGGTCCCCCGGGACTAGCGGACCTTACGAGCAGTACTTC.

This clonotype was seen at least ten times. The germline gene is not matched at one end of the junction; a read error may be the cause. The chain couples TRBV5-1 to TRBJ1-5; 7 bases match TRBD1. There are 15 residues in the CDR3. Germline-derived CDR1 and CDR2 are SGHRS and YFSETQ. The DNA of the CDR3 is TGCTCCAGCAGCTTGGGCGGGGACAGCCATCAGCCCCAGCATTTT. It yields the protein CSSSLGGDSHQPQHF.